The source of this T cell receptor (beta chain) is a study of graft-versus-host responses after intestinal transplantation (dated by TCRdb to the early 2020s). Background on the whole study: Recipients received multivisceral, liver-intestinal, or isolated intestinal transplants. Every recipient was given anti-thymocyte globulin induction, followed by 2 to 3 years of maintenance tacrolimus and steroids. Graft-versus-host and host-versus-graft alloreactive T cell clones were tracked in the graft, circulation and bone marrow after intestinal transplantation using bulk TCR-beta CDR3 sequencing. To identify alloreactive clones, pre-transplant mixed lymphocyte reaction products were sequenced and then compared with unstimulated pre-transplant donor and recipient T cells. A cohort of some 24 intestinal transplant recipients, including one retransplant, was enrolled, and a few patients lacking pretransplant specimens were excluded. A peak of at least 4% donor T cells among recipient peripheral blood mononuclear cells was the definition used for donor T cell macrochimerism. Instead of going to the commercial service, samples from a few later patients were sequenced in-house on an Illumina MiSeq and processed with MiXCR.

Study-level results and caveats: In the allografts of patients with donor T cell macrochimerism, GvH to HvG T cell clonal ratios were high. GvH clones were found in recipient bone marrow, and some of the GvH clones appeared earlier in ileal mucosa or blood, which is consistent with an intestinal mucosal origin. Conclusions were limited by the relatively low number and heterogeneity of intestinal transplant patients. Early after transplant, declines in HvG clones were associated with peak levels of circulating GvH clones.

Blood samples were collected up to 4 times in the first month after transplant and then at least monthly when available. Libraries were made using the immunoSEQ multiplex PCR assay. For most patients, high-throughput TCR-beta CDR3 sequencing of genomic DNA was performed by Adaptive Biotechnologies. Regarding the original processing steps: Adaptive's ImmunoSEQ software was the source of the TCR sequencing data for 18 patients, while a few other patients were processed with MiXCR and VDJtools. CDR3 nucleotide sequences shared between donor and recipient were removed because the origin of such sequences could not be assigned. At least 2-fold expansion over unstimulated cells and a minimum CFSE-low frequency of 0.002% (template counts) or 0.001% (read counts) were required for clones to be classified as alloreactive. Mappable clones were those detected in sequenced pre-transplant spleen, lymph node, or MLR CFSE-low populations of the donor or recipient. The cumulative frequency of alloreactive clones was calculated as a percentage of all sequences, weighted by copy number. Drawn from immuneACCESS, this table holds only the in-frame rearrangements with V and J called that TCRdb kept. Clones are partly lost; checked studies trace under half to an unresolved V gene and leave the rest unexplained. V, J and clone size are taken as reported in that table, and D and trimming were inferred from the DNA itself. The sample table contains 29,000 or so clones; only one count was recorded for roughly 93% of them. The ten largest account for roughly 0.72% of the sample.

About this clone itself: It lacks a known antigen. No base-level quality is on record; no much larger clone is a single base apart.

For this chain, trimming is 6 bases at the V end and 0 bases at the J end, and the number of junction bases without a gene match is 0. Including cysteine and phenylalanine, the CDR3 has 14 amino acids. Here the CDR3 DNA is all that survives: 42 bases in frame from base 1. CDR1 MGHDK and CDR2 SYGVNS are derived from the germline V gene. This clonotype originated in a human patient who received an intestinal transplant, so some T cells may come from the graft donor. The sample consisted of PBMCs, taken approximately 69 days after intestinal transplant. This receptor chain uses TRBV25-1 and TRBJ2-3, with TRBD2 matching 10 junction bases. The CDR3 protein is CASRTSGSTDTQYF. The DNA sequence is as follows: TGTGCCAGCAGGACTAGCGGGAGCACAGATACGCAGTATTTT.